The next 10 T cell receptor beta chains were all read from a single sample in a study of memory CD4+ T cells and cytomegalovirus serostatus. The sort gate was single viable CD3+CD4+CD8-CD45RO+ cells for memory CD4+ T cells. Method: immunoSEQ multiplex PCR; TCRdb's copy keeps in-frame clones and lacks some. The repertoire includes around 84,000 clones, approximately 84% of them detected once, and nearly 0.8% sits in the top ten. The sequenced sample consisted of memory CD4+ T cells from blood. The receptors shown here come from an adult in good health and CMV-seronegative.

J is TRBJ1-6 and V is TRBV7-2; TRBD1 matches at 11 bases. This CDR3 is 16 amino acids long. Losses at the gene ends were 8 bases for V and 6 bases for J; bases not matched to a gene: 9. Germline-derived CDR1 and CDR2 are SGHTA and FQGNSA. The CDR3, as DNA: TGTGCCAGCCGGGTGTGGACAGGGGGCAGTAATTCACCCCTCCACTTT. Translated, it gives CASRVWTGGSNSPLHF.

This chain uses TRBV19 with TRBJ1-5, with TRBD1 matching 10 bases. CDR3 length equals 16 residues. CDR1 LNHDA and CDR2 SQIVND come from the germline V gene (reference sequence). V was pared by 8 bases and J by 6 bases, with 13 bases of the junction left unmatched. CDR3 nucleotides: TGTGCCAGTCAGACAACGACAGGGGGCTTCAGTCAGCCCCAGCATTTT. Translated: CASQTTTGGFSQPQHF.

This clone has only a few counts. The chain is built from TRBV29-1 and TRBJ1-1; possible D gene TRBD1, 6 bases. Germline V gives CDR1 SQVTM, CDR2 ANQGSEA. V gave up 4 bases and J gave up 5 bases, with 17 bases separating them. The CDR3 is made up of 14 amino acids. The CDR3 sequence: CSVGSRGAFTEAFF. The CDR3 bases are TGCAGCGTTGGATCCAGGGGCGCATTTACTGAAGCTTTCTTT.

The chain has TRBV7-2 and TRBJ1-2; the match to TRBD1 covers 9 bases. Looked up from germline, CDR1 is SGHTA and CDR2 is FQGNSA. The J segment lost 8 bases and the V segment lost 5 bases, leaving 9 bases of the junction unmatched. The length of the CDR3 is 14 residues. CDR3 residues: CASSHRDRVGGYTF. DNA for the CDR3: TGTGCCAGCAGCCACCGGGACAGGGTAGGCGGCTACACCTTC.

V is TRBV6-1 and J is TRBJ1-1; the D gene is possibly TRBD1 (6 bases). CDR1 MNHNS and CDR2 SASEGT come from the germline V gene. V lost 6 bases, J lost 2 bases, and 13 bases lay in between. The length of the CDR3 is 14 residues. The CDR3 loop is CASRPGQFNTEAFF. In DNA form, the CDR3 reads TGTGCCAGCAGGCCCGGACAGTTTAACACTGAAGCTTTCTTT.

This rearrangement joins TRBV5-6 to TRBJ1-6; a possible D gene is TRBD1 (6 bases). Trimming left V 4 bases short and J 13 bases short, with 18 bases between. This CDR3 region has 14 residues. The germline CDR1 and CDR2 sequences are SGHDT and YYEEEE. The CDR3 region has the DNA TGTGCCAGCAGCAGGGACATGCTAGCGTCTCCCCTCCACTTT. It yields the protein CASSRDMLASPLHF.

V and J are TRBV7-8 and TRBJ1-1, with D maybe TRBD1 (6 bases). The germline V and J ends were trimmed by 6 bases and 5 bases, with 16 bases remaining between them. The CDR3 length is 14 residues. Germline V lookup: CDR1 SGHVS, CDR2 FQNEAQ. CDR3 residues: CASRRPGEYTEAFF. The CDR3 DNA follows: TGTGCCAGCAGACGTCCAGGGGAGTATACTGAAGCTTTCTTT.

This chain uses TRBV7-2 with TRBJ2-1; D might be TRBD2 (6 bases). Deletions cut 1 base from V and 1 base from J, with 8 bases between. The CDR3 has 15 residues. Germline-derived CDR1 and CDR2 are SGHTA and FQGNSA. CDR3 DNA: TGTGCCAGCAGCTTAGACAGCGGGTCCTACAATGAGCAGTTCTTC. It translates to CASSLDSGSYNEQFF.

The chain carries TRBV4-3 and TRBJ2-6; D is unresolved. The CDR3 length is 18 residues. V was pared by 1 base and J by 1 base, with 14 bases between. Germline V gene lookup returns CDR1 LGHNA and CDR2 YSLEER. In DNA form, the CDR3 reads TGCGCCAGCAGCCAAGCGCCGCTCCGGCTATCTGGGGCCAACGTCCTGACTTTC. It is translated as CASSQAPLRLSGANVLTF.

The sample holds one count of this clone. The rearrangement joins TRBV2 to TRBJ1-5, with D unresolved. V was clipped by 2 bases and J by 2 bases, with 7 bases between them. CDR1 is SNHLY and CDR2 is FYNNEI in the germline V gene. The CDR3 length is 14 residues. CDR3 residues: CASSERAGNQPQHF. CDR3 nucleotide sequence: TGTGCCAGCAGTGAAAGGGCCGGCAATCAGCCCCAGCATTTT.